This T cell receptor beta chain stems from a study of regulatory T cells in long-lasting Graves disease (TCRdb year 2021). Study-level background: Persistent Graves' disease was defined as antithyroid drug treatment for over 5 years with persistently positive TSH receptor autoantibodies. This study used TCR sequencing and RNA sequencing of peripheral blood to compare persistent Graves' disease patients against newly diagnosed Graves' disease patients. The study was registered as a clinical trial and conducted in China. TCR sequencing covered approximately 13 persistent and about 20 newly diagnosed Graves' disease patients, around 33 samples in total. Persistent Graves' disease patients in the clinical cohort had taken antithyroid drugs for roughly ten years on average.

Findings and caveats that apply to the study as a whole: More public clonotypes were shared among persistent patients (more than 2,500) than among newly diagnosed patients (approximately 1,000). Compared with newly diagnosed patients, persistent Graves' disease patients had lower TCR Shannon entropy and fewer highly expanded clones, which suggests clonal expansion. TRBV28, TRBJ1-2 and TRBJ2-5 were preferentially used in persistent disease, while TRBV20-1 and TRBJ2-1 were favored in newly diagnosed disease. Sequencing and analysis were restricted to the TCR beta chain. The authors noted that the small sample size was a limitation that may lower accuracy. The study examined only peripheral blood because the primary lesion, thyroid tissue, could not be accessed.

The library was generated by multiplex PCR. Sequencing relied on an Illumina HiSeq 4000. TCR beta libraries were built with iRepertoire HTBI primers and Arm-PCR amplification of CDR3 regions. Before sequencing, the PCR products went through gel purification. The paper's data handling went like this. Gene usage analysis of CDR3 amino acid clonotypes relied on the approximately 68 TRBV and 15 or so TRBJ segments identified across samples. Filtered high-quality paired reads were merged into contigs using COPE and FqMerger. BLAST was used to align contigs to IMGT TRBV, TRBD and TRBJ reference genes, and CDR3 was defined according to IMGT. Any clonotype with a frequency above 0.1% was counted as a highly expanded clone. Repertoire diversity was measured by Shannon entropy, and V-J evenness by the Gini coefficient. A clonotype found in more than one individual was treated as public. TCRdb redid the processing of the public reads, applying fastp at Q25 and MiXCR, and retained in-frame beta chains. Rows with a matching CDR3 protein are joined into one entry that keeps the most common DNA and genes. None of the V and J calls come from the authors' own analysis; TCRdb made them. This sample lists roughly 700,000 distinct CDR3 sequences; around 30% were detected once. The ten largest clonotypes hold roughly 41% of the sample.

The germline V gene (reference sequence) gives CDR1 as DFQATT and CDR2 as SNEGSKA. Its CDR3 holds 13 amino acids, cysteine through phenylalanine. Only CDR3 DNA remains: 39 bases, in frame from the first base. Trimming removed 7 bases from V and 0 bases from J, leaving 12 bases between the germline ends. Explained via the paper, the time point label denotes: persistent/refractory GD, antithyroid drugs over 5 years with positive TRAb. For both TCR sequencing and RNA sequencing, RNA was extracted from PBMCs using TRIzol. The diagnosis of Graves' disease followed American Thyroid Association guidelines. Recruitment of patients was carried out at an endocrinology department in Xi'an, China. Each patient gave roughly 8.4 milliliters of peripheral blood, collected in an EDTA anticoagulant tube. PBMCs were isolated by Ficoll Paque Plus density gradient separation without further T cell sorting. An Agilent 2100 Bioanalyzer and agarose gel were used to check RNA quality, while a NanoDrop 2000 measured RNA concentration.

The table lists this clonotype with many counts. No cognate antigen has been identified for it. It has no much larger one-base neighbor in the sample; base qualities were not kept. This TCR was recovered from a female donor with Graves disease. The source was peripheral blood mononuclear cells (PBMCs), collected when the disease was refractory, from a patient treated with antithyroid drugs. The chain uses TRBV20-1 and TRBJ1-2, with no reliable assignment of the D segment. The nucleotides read TGCAGTGTGCAAGAGGGAACTAACTATGGCTACACCTTC. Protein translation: CSVQEGTNYGYTF.